The rows below give T cell receptor beta chains drawn from one sample of a study of PD-1 blockade in mismatch repair-deficient tumors. Libraries were prepared by immunoSEQ multiplex PCR; TCRdb keeps only in-frame clonotypes and omits some of them. This table has about 84,000 clones, about 84% appearing once. Source: peripheral blood, taken 12 weeks after starting pembrolizumab. Receptors originate from an adult with mismatch repair-deficient cancer. The CDR3 runs from the conserved cysteine through the conserved F or W. D genes are given only for firm matches. The size of a clone is reported for some rows only, either as once, few or many, or as a class for expanded clones.

. TRBJ1-2 . TRBV6-5 TGTGCCAGCAGTCCCGTGGGAGGGCTATTCGGCTACACCTTC CASSPVGGLFGYTF
. TRBJ1-1 . TRBV7-2 TGTGCCAGCAAGACTTTATGGAGGTCTGAAGCTTTCTTT CASKTLWRSEAFF
TRBD2 TRBJ2-5 . TRBV7-6 TGTGCCAGCAGCTTAACGGGGGGAGGTGTGGAGACCCAGTACTTC CASSLTGGGVETQYF
TRBD2 TRBJ2-1 . TRBV10-3 TGTGCCATCAGTTGGATAGCGGGAGGGCAAGCGGTGGATGAGCAGTTCTTC CAISWIAGGQAVDEQFF
. TRBJ2-1 once TRBV7-6 TGTGCCAGCAGCTTAGATGGGGGAGGTACCAATGAGCAGTTCTTC CASSLDGGGTNEQFF
. TRBJ1-3 few TRBV9 TGTGCCAGCAGCCCAGGGAGGGGAAACACCATATATTTT CASSPGRGNTIYF
. TRBJ2-3 few TRBV25-1 TGTGCCAGCAGTGAACGCAAGACAGAGTCCACAGATACGCAGTATTTT CASSERKTESTDTQYF
. TRBJ2-5 . TRBV27 TGTGCCAGCAGCCCCTGGGACTCAGCGGTAGAGACCCAGTACTTC CASSPWDSAVETQYF
. TRBJ1-4 few TRBV15 TGTGCCACCAGCAGATTAGGGACCGGTAATGAAAAACTGTTTTTT CATSRLGTGNEKLFF
TRBD1 TRBJ2-7 . TRBV5-1 TGCGCCAGCAGCTTCCGGGACAGGGGGGACGAGCAGTACTTC CASSFRDRGDEQYF
TRBD1 TRBJ2-5 . TRBV29-1 TGCAGCGCACAGGGGATAGAGACCCAGTACTTC CSAQGIETQYF
. TRBJ2-3 . TRBV7-2 TGTGCCAGCAGCTTACAGCCGGCACCAGATACGCAGTATTTT CASSLQPAPDTQYF
. TRBJ1-1 few TRBV2 TGTGCCAGCAGTGTCTTCGGGGGCACTGAAGCTTTCTTT CASSVFGGTEAFF
. TRBJ1-1 . TRBV30 TGTGCCTGGAGTGGGTCGAACACTGAAGCTTTCTTT CAWSGSNTEAFF
. TRBJ1-1 . TRBV9 TGTGCCAGCAGCGTAGGATTGGGGAGGGCAGAAGCCGTTACTTTCTTT CASSVGLGRAEAVTFF
TRBD2 TRBJ2-1 . TRBV5-1 TGCGCCAGCAGCTTTTATCGGCGCGGGAGTGACGGTCTCAGCTCCTACAATGAGCAGTTCTTC CASSFYRRGSDGLSSYNEQFF
TRBD1 TRBJ1-1 . TRBV7-9 TGTGCCAGCAGTCCTCGGACAGGGAACACTGAAGCTTTCTTT CASSPRTGNTEAFF
TRBD2 TRBJ2-4 . TRBV4-3 TGCGCCAGCAGCCAAGATCTTCCTAGCGGGGTCCTAGCCAAAAACATTCAGTACTTC CASSQDLPSGVLAKNIQYF
TRBD1 TRBJ2-5 . TRBV18 TGTGCCAGCTCGTCGACAGGGGGAGAGACCCAGTACTTC CASSSTGGETQYF
. TRBJ2-7 . TRBV28 TGTGCCGCGGGACTTGTGAGCTCCTACGAGCAGTACTTC CAAGLVSSYEQYF
TRBD1 TRBJ1-2 . TRBV7-9 TGTGCCAGCGACGGGACAGCCCAGCGTGGCTACACCTTC CASDGTAQRGYTF
TRBD1 TRBJ2-4 . TRBV19 TGTGCCAGTAGTGTTACAGGGGCAGGAAACATTCAGTACTTC CASSVTGAGNIQYF
. TRBJ1-1 . TRBV6-5 TGTGCCAGCAGTTTATGGAAACATTATGAAGCTTTCTTT CASSLWKHYEAFF
. TRBJ1-5 . TRBV18 TGTGCCAGCTCACCAGGTGCGAATCAGCCCCAGCATTTT CASSPGANQPQHF
TRBD1 TRBJ2-7 . TRBV19 TGTGCCAGTAGTGTCATCACCCGGGACAGGGTCCACGAGCAGTACTTC CASSVITRDRVHEQYF
. TRBJ2-1 once TRBV9 TGTGCCAGCAGCCCTGAAGGGCTGTACAATGAGCAGTTCTTC CASSPEGLYNEQFF
. TRBJ2-2 once TRBV6-1 TGTGCCGCAGGGAGGCGAACCGGGGAGCTGTTTTTT CAAGRRTGELFF
. TRBJ2-1 . TRBV5-5 TGTGCCAGCAGCGACGGGTCAGACGAATACAATGAGCAGTTCTTC CASSDGSDEYNEQFF
TRBD2 TRBJ2-7 . TRBV27 TGTGCCAGCAGTCCAAGCGGGAGGGCCTCAGACGAGCAGTACTTC CASSPSGRASDEQYF
. TRBJ1-1 . TRBV29-1 TGCAGCGTTGGACAGAGCACAATCATGAACACTGAAGCTTTCTTT CSVGQSTIMNTEAFF
TRBD1 TRBJ1-2 . TRBV11-3 TGTGCCAGCAGCTCGACAGGGGATGGCTACACCTTC CASSSTGDGYTF
TRBD1 TRBJ2-2 once TRBV25-1 TGTGCCAGCAGGGGACAGCGAGGCACCGGGGAGCTGTTTTTT CASRGQRGTGELFF
. TRBJ1-2 . TRBV9 TGTGCCAGCAGCGCCCCGGGACCGCGACCCGGCTACACCTTC CASSAPGPRPGYTF
. TRBJ2-7 . TRBV4-2 TGTGCCAGCAGCCAAACAGGGTTAATCTCCTACGAGCAGTACTTC CASSQTGLISYEQYF
. TRBJ1-5 . TRBV19 TGTGCCAGTAGTATTGGTTTAGGAATCCCCAATCAGCCCCAGCATTTT CASSIGLGIPNQPQHF
TRBD2 TRBJ2-5 . TRBV5-4 TGTGCCAGCAGTTGGACTAGCGGCCAAGAGACCCAGTACTTC CASSWTSGQETQYF
TRBD2 TRBJ2-1 . TRBV7-2 TGTGCCAGCAGCACGCTTAGCGGGAGGGCCAACAATGAGCAGTTCTTC CASSTLSGRANNEQFF
. TRBJ2-1 . TRBV5-1 TGCGCCAGCAGCTTAGGGGTGGAGCAGTTCTTC CASSLGVEQFF
TRBD2 TRBJ2-1 . TRBV5-1 TGCGCCAGCAGCTCCGGGACTAGAGGTGTTGGTGAGCAGTTCTTC CASSSGTRGVGEQFF
. TRBJ2-7 . TRBV29-1 TGCAGCCTCCACAATCTCGGACTGCTCTCGGGGGAGCAGTACTTC CSLHNLGLLSGEQYF
. TRBJ1-2 . TRBV19 TGTGCCAGTAGTGCACCGCAGCGAATGGGCTACACCTTC CASSAPQRMGYTF
TRBD2 TRBJ2-7 . TRBV28 TGTGCCACTAATGGACCGGGACTAGCGGGAGTGGGGAGCTCCTACGAGCAGTACTTC CATNGPGLAGVGSSYEQYF
. TRBJ2-4 . TRBV9 TGTGCCAGCAGCCCTCACCCGGACACGGGTATCATTCAGTACTTC CASSPHPDTGIIQYF
. TRBJ1-1 . TRBV7-2 TGTGCCAGCAGCCCGGTGGGGGGGGCAGCGACTGAAGCTTTCTTT CASSPVGGAATEAFF
. TRBJ2-3 once TRBV6-1 TGTGCCAGCCACGGAACCACAGATACGCAGTATTTT CASHGTTDTQYF
. TRBJ1-1 . TRBV7-9 TGTGCCAGCAGCCCCTGGGCCCCTGAAGCTTTCTTT CASSPWAPEAFF
TRBD2 TRBJ2-5 . TRBV5-4 TGTGCCAGCAGCTTGGCGGGGGGAGCGGGAGAGACCCAGTACTTC CASSLAGGAGETQYF
TRBD2 TRBJ2-7 . TRBV4-1 TGCGCCAGCAGCCAAGGGCTAGCGGGGGTCGAGCAGTACTTC CASSQGLAGVEQYF
. TRBJ2-7 many TRBV5-6 TGTGCCAGCAGCTTGGGGTCGGGCCCCTACGAGCAGTACTTC CASSLGSGPYEQYF
. TRBJ1-5 . TRBV2 TGTGCCAGCAGCTATTGGACTGAAGGTAATCAGCCCCAGCATTTT CASSYWTEGNQPQHF